The 11 T cell receptor beta chains presented below share a single source sample, sequenced in a study of CD8 T cells in Susac syndrome. RNA, at roughly 0.45 to 1 ug, was reverse transcribed with random hexamers. MiXCR, run by TCRdb on the immunoSEQ multiplex PCR reads, gives a single entry per CDR3 protein. Of over 150,000 distinct CDR3 sequences in the sample, roughly 96% are singletons; the top ten hold around 0.085%. The sample was CD4+ T cells from PBMCs. The receptors stem from a human donor with multiple sclerosis.

This clonotype was counted only a few times. The chain uses TRBV30 and TRBJ2-3; 9 bases are a match to TRBD2. Germline values: CDR1 GTSNPN, CDR2 SVGIG (reference sequence). V shed 0 bases and J 3 bases; nucleotides not matched to a gene: 1. The CDR3 loop spans 14 amino acids. In DNA form, the CDR3 reads TGTGCCTGGAGTGTTCTAGCGGGAACAGATACGCAGTATTTT. Its translation is CAWSVLAGTDTQYF.

The genes are TRBV5-1 and TRBJ2-6, with 8 bases aligning to TRBD1. Looked up from germline, CDR1 is SGHRS and CDR2 is YFSETQ. Trimming removed 0 bases from V and 4 bases from J; junction bases left unmatched: 3. The CDR3 consists of 16 residues. The CDR3 DNA is TGCGCCAGCAGCTTGGCGACAGGGGCCGGGGCCAACGTCCTGACTTTC. Protein product: CASSLATGAGANVLTF.

The chain links TRBV5-1 to TRBJ1-6; possibly TRBD1 for D (5 bases). The CDR3 runs 17 residues. V lost 4 bases to trimming and J lost 13 bases, with 27 bases between them. Germline CDR1 and CDR2: SGHRS and YFSETQ. The CDR3 nucleotides read TGCGCCAGCAGCCTCAGCGATGGGTCGCCCCGGGGGACTCCCCTCCACTTT. The encoded protein is CASSLSDGSPRGTPLHF.

The J gene is TRBJ1-5, the V gene TRBV30; D unclear. Germline V lookup: CDR1 GTSNPN, CDR2 SVGIG (reference sequence). V was cut by 0 bases and J by 6 bases, with 9 bases left in between. The CDR3 loop spans 13 amino acids. The CDR3 loop is CAWSVAPRQPQHF. CDR3 nucleotides: TGTGCCTGGAGTGTAGCTCCTCGTCAGCCCCAGCATTTT. The full variable domain, rest sourced from reference TRBV30 and TRBJ1-5, is SQTIHQWPATLVQPVGSPLSLECTVEGTSNPNLYWYRQAAGRGLQLLFYSVGIGQISSEVPQNLSASRPQDRQFILSSKKLLLSDSGFYLCAWSVAPRQPQHFGDGTRLSIL.

The chain joins TRBV7-9 to TRBJ2-5; D uncertain. The CDR3 consists of 13 residues. V was clipped by 7 bases and J by 3 bases, with 12 bases between them. In germline, CDR1 is SEHNR, CDR2 FQNEAQ (reference sequence). CDR3 sequence (DNA): TGTGCCAGCATCGGAGTGGCGAAAGAGACCCAGTACTTC. Its translation: CASIGVAKETQYF. Full variable domain (remainder filled in from reference TRBV7-9 and TRBJ2-5): DTGVSQNPRHKITKRGQNVTFRCDPISEHNRLYWYRQTLGQGPEFLTYFQNEAQLEKSRLLSDRFSAERPKGSFSTLEIQRTEQGDSAMYLCASIGVAKETQYFGPGTRLLVL.

The CDR3 loop reads CASSETGTSGLNEQFF. CDR3 DNA sequence: TGTGCCAGCAGCGAGACCGGGACTAGCGGGTTGAATGAGCAGTTCTTC. V gene TRBV9 combines with J gene TRBJ2-1; 12 bases are a match to TRBD2. This CDR3 contains 16 residues. Germline CDR1 SGDLS, CDR2 YYNGEE. V lost 3 bases, J lost 7 bases, and 8 bases stayed unmatched.

The V gene is TRBV7-6, the J gene TRBJ2-3; D is unresolved. The V end was cut by 1 base, the J end by 4 bases, with 12 bases between. The CDR3 is 15 amino acids. CDR1 and CDR2 from the germline V gene are SGHVS and FNYEAQ. CDR3: CASSLEVDRADTQYF. The CDR3 DNA sequence: TGTGCCAGCAGCTTAGAGGTAGATCGAGCAGATACGCAGTATTTT. The whole variable domain, filled in from reference TRBV7-6 and TRBJ2-3, reads GAGVSQSPRYKVTKRGQDVALRCDPISGHVSLYWYRQALGQGPEFLTYFNYEAQQDKSGLPNDRFSAERPEGSISTLTIQRTEQRDSAMYRCASSLEVDRADTQYFGPGTRLTVL.

V usage is TRBV20-1 and J usage is TRBJ2-7, with D possibly being TRBD2 (5 bases). Trimming shortened V by 1 base and J by 1 base, and 20 bases separated the two germline ends. CDR1 and CDR2 (germline): DFQATT, SNEGSKA (reference sequence). The CDR3 spans 17 residues. The DNA of the CDR3 is TGCAGTGCTAGAGGGTCCCCGCTTCGTCGGGGATCCTACGAGCAGTACTTC. Protein: CSARGSPLRRGSYEQYF.

This chain uses TRBV12-3 or TRBV12-4 with TRBJ2-1; 9 bases are a match to TRBD1. This CDR3 comprises 13 residues. Losses at the gene ends were 3 bases for V and 15 bases for J; bases not matched to a gene: 9. CDR3 in DNA: TGTGCCAGCAGTTTCTCCCACGGACAGGGGACGTTCTTC. Amino acid sequence: CASSFSHGQGTFF.

The genes are TRBV12-3 or TRBV12-4 and TRBJ2-1; D gene unclear. The CDR3 is 11 amino acids. The V and J ends lost 6 bases and 9 bases respectively, with 9 bases between them. DNA for the CDR3: TGTGCCAGCAGCAAACCAATTGAGCAGTTCTTC. As protein: CASSKPIEQFF.

This chain uses TRBV3-1 with TRBJ1-1; no clear D gene. Trimming stripped 2 bases from V and 5 bases from J, with 9 bases between. The CDR3 length is 13 residues. Germline CDR1 and CDR2: LGHDT and YNNKEL (reference sequence). The DNA for the CDR3 is TGTGCCAGCAGCCAAAATCGACGGACTGAAGCTTTCTTT. This sequence encodes CASSQNRRTEAFF.